The 10 T cell receptor beta chains presented below share a single source sample, sequenced in a study of T-cell reconstitution after alpha-beta-depleted transplantation in children. It was with unique molecular identifiers that the TCRbeta library was prepared. TCRdb re-derived calls from the PCR reads in MiXCR, one entry per CDR3 protein. Of about 610,000 distinct CDR3 sequences listed, about 11% were seen once; the top ten hold roughly 3.9%. Material: PBMCs from the stem cell graft donor, obtained from the stem cell graft. The receptors here all came from a human donor who donated a stem cell graft to a child with acute myeloid leukemia.

The J gene is TRBJ2-1, the V gene TRBV6-5; perhaps TRBD1 as D (7 bases). The CDR3 loop spans 15 amino acids. V was pared by 2 bases and J by 10 bases, with 18 bases between. CDR1 and CDR2 from the germline V gene are MNHEY and SVGAGI. In DNA, the CDR3 is TGTGCCAGCAGTTACCAGGGGGGCAGAGCTACGGAGCAGTTCTTC. Translated: CASSYQGGRATEQFF.

This clonotype has at least ten counts. This chain uses TRBV12-3 or TRBV12-4 with TRBJ2-1, with D possibly matching TRBD2 (6 bases). This CDR3 has 15 residues. Trimming shortened V by 5 bases and J by 8 bases, and 19 bases separated the two germline ends. CDR3 bases: TGTGCCAGCAGTACGAATATTCCCACGGGGGATGAGCAGTTCTTC. Translated, it gives CASSTNIPTGDEQFF.

This clonotype came up a few times. The gene calls are TRBV12-3 or TRBV12-4 and TRBJ1-4; 10 nucleotides match TRBD1. Trimming cost V 7 bases and J 5 bases; bases outside gene matches: 10. This CDR3 is built from 16 residues. CDR3 loop: CASTPTGGKSNEKLFF. DNA of the CDR3: TGTGCCAGCACCCCGACAGGGGGCAAGAGCAATGAAAAACTGTTTTTT.

The V and J genes are TRBV20-1 and TRBJ2-1, with D uncertain. The CDR3 is made up of 13 amino acids. Germline assignment: CDR1 DFQATT and CDR2 SNEGSKA (reference sequence). With 2 bases removed from V and 4 bases from J, the gap between germline ends came to 9 bases. DNA of the CDR3: TGCAGTGCTAGACTATCAGGATACAATGAGCAGTTCTTC. It codes for CSARLSGYNEQFF.

In its sample, this clonotype was seen a few times. The chain employs TRBV5-1 and TRBJ2-1; D not resolved. The CDR3 runs 14 residues. CDR1 is SGHRS and CDR2 is YFSETQ in the germline V gene. V gave up 0 bases and J gave up 6 bases, with 10 bases separating them. The CDR3 DNA follows: TGCGCCAGCAGCTTGGAGGCCGCTACCAATGAGCAGTTCTTC. Its translation: CASSLEAATNEQFF.

This clonotype occurred many times. This chain uses TRBV29-1 with TRBJ2-5; tentative D call: TRBD1 (5 bases). V was clipped by 6 bases and J by 2 bases, with 13 bases between them. The CDR3 loop spans 13 amino acids. Germline CDR1 and CDR2: SQVTM and ANQGSEA. The CDR3 coding sequence is TGCAGCGTCCTTGGGCAGGGACAAGAGACCCAGTACTTC. Protein product: CSVLGQGQETQYF.

The rearrangement uses TRBV6-5 and TRBJ2-7, with D uncertain. V was shortened by 2 bases and J by 3 bases, with 11 bases between the two germline ends. The CDR3 runs to 14 residues. CDR1 and CDR2 from the germline V gene are MNHEY and SVGAGI. CDR3 sequence: CASSYGQAGYEQYF. CDR3 DNA: TGTGCCAGCAGTTACGGGCAGGCTGGCTACGAGCAGTACTTC.

This clonotype has ten or more counts. The rearrangement links TRBV29-1 to TRBJ2-1; 10 bases fit TRBD1. The CDR3 is 15 amino acids. Germline values: CDR1 SQVTM, CDR2 ANQGSEA. Trimming at V came to 4 bases and at J to 5 bases, leaving 8 bases not matched to a gene. CDR3 in amino acids: CSVVLGQGFHNEQFF. CDR3 in DNA: TGCAGCGTTGTATTGGGACAGGGGTTCCACAATGAGCAGTTCTTC.

This chain links TRBV5-1 with TRBJ2-1; D is uncertain. The CDR3 totals 13 residues. Germline V gene sequence: CDR1 SGHRS, CDR2 YFSETQ. With 1 base removed from V and 2 bases from J, the gap between germline ends came to 4 bases. The CDR3 spells CASSLIPYNEQFF. In DNA, the CDR3 is TGCGCCAGCAGCTTGATCCCCTACAATGAGCAGTTCTTC.

This clonotype was picked up a small number of times. The chain couples TRBV4-3 to TRBJ2-3; tentative D call: TRBD2 (6 bases). Trimming shortened V by 4 bases and J by 4 bases, and 12 bases separated the two germline ends. CDR1 is LGHNA and CDR2 is YSLEER in the germline V gene. The CDR3 contains 14 residues. The CDR3 region is CASSRGTSADTQYF. CDR3 coding DNA: TGCGCCAGCAGCCGCGGGACTTCCGCAGATACGCAGTATTTT.